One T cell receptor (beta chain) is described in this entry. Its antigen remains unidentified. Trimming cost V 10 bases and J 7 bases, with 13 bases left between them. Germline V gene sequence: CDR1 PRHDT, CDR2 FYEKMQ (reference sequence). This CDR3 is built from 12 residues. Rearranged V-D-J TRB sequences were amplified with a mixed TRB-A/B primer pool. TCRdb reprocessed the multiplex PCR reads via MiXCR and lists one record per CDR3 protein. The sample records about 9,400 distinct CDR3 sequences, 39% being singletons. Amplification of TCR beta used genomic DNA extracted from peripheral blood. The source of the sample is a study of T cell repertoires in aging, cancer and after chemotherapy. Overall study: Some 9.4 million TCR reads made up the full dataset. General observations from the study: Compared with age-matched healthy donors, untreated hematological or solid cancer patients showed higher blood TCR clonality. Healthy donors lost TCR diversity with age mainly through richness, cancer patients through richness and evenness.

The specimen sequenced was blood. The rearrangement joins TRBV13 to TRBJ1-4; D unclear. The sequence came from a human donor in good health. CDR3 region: CATSSGGEKLFF. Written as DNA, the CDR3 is TGTGCCACATCCAGTGGAGGTGAAAAACTGTTTTTT.